This T cell receptor (beta chain) was captured by sequencing in a study of cytomegalovirus exposure and HLA in healthy donors. This clone has a handful of counts. CDR1 and CDR2 from the germline V gene are MNHNS and SASEGT. The CDR3 totals 13 residues. The germline V and J ends were trimmed by 7 bases and 6 bases, with 13 bases remaining between them. PCR employed 60 Vbeta and 13 Jbeta primers. Clones were sequenced by immunoSEQ multiplex PCR, and TCRdb holds only the in-frame ones, with some missing. The top ten clones hold about 6.3% of a sample with 100,000 to 120,000 clones, nearly 85% of them seen once.

The source is a man aged 18 to 29 in good health and CMV-seronegative. Material for sequencing was PBMCs. This chain connects TRBV6-1 to TRBJ1-5; a possible D gene is TRBD1 (6 bases). CDR3 protein: CASTTGLGQPQHF. The DNA for the CDR3 is TGTGCCAGCACCACAGGGTTGGGTCAGCCCCAGCATTTT.